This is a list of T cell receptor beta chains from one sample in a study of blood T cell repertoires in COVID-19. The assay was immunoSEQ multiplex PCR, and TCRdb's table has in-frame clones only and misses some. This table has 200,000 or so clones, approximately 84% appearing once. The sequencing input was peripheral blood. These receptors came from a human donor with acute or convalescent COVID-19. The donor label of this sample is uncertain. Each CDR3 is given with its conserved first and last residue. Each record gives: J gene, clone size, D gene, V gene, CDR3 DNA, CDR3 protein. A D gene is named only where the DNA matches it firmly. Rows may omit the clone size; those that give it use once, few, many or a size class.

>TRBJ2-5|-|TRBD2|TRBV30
TGTGCCTGGAGTGCGGGACTAGCAGGAGAGACCCAGTACTTC
CAWSAGLAGETQYF
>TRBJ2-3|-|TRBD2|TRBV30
TGTGCCTGGAGTGTGACTAGCGGCACAGATACGCAGTATTTT
CAWSVTSGTDTQYF
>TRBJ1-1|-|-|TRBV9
TGTGCCAGCAGCGGGCAAGACAGCATGAACACTGAAGCTTTCTTT
CASSGQDSMNTEAFF
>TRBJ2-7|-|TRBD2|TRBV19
TGTGCCAGTGGAGTAGCGGGAAGGTCGTACGAGCAGTACTTC
CASGVAGRSYEQYF
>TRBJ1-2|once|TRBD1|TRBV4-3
TGCGCCAGCAGCCCGAGGGACAGGGATCTGGGTGGCTACACCTTC
CASSPRDRDLGGYTF
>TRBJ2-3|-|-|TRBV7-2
TGTGCCAGCAGGCGGGGAAGCGGAGTCGCCACAGATACGCAGTATTTT
CASRRGSGVATDTQYF
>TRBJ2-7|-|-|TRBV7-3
TGTGCCAGCAGCTTAACTGCGGGTTCCTACGAGCAGTACTTC
CASSLTAGSYEQYF
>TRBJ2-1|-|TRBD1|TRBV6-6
TGTGCCAGCAGATACACGGGACAGGGGGTGTATGAGCAGTTCTTC
CASRYTGQGVYEQFF
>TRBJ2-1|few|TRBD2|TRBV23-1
TGCGCCAGCAGCGGACTAGCCTCCTACAATGAGCAGTTCTTC
CASSGLASYNEQFF
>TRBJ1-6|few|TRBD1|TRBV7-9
TGTGCCAGCAGCATATGGACAGGGTATAATTCACCCCTCCACTTT
CASSIWTGYNSPLHF
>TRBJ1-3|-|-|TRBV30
TGTGCCTGGGTCCCACTTGGCAGGGTTATTGACACCATATATTTT
CAWVPLGRVIDTIYF
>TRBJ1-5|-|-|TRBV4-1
TGCGCCAGCAGCCAAGATAGGGGTCAGCCCCAGCATTTT
CASSQDRGQPQHF
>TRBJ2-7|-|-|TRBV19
TGTGCCAGTAGTATCTCCAGGGGCGGGGAGCAGTACTTC
CASSISRGGEQYF
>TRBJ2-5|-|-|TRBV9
TGTGCCAGCAGCGTAGGGCCCGGGGGGCGGACCCAAGAGACCCAGTACTTC
CASSVGPGGRTQETQYF
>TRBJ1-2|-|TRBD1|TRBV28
TGTGCCAGCAGCCTCGAAACAGGGGTCTATGGCTACACCTTC
CASSLETGVYGYTF
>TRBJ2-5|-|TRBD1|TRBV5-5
TGTGCCAGCAGCTGGACAGGGGGCGAAGAGACCCAGTACTTC
CASSWTGGEETQYF
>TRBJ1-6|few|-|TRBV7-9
TGTGCCAGCAGCTTAGGCGGTACCCCTTCACCCCTCCACTTT
CASSLGGTPSPLHF
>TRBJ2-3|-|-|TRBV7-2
TGTGCCAGCAGCCCGGGACTGTTCGGTGGAGATACGCAGTATTTT
CASSPGLFGGDTQYF
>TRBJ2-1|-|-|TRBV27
TGTGCCAGCAGTGCCTCCTTGAGCGCCAATGAGCAGTTCTTC
CASSASLSANEQFF